Sequencing of this T cell receptor beta chain was carried out in a study of T cell responses to AZD1222 COVID-19 vaccine. Study conclusions and caveats: Regions 160-218 and 743-854 dominated among vaccine-associated CD4 TCRs spanning spike. It was only after the peak T cell response that any repertoires were sampled. Most donors were white British, females outnumbered males, and clonal diversity was possibly underestimated.

Trimming cost V 2 bases and J 4 bases, with 9 bases left between them. The V gene's germline CDR1 is MNHEY and CDR2 SVGEGT. This CDR3 comprises 13 residues. Notes on this clone: What it recognizes is unknown.

Pooling covered second doses at about 4 or about 12 weeks. Measured with immunoSEQ multiplex PCR; TCRdb has only the in-frame clones, and not every one. The sample lists tens of thousands of clones; 75% to 90% were seen once. This TCR derives from an adult who received the AZD1222 COVID-19 vaccine. The starting material was peripheral blood, obtained 28 days after the second AZD1222 dose. This chain uses TRBV6-2 or TRBV6-3 with TRBJ2-7; D perhaps matches TRBD1 (6 bases). For the CDR3, the DNA is TGTGCCAGCAGTTACGGACAGTTATACGAGCAGTACTTC. This gives the protein CASSYGQLYEQYF.